The rows below give T cell receptor beta chains drawn from one sample of a study of response to subunit inactivated influenza vaccine. MiXCR, run by TCRdb on the RT-PCR reads, gives a single entry per CDR3 protein. The sample has roughly 460,000 distinct CDR3 sequences; 9.5% to 13% are singletons. The sequencing used PBMCs from blood, collected roughly 46 days after vaccination. The receptors derive from a man aged 45 to 65 who received an inactivated influenza vaccine. Each CDR3 is given with its conserved first and last residue. A D gene is named only where the DNA matches it firmly. The size entry is marked missing in some rows and otherwise reads once, few, many or a size class.

V	J	D	size	DNA	CDR3
TRBV7-6	TRBJ2-7	TRBD2	many	TGTGCCAGCAGTCCGGGGACTAGCGGGACCTACGAGCAGTACTTC	CASSPGTSGTYEQYF
TRBV27	TRBJ2-1	TRBD2	-	TGTGCCAGCAGTTCCCCCTTGACTAGCGGGCCAAATGAGCAGTTCTTC	CASSSPLTSGPNEQFF
TRBV24-1	TRBJ2-5	TRBD1	few	TGTGCCACCAGTGAAACCGGGACAGGGACACAAGAGACCCAGTACTTC	CATSETGTGTQETQYF
TRBV5-5	TRBJ2-7	-	-	TGTGCCAGCAGCCCCGAGGGGGGAACGAGCTCCTACGAGCAGTACTTC	CASSPEGGTSSYEQYF
TRBV9	TRBJ1-6	TRBD1	-	TGTGCCAGCAGCGAGGGGGGACAGGGGTTTTCACCCCTCCACTTT	CASSEGGQGFSPLHF
TRBV20-1	TRBJ2-5	-	few	TGCAGTGCAGGGGGTGGCGGGAGAAAGACCCAGTACTTC	CSAGGGGRKTQYF
TRBV7-9	TRBJ1-2	-	-	TGTGCCAGCAGCCAAGACCCTGCTGGCTATGGCTACACCTTC	CASSQDPAGYGYTF
TRBV12-3/TRBV12-4	TRBJ2-3	TRBD2	many	TGTGCCAGCAGCTCCTGGACTAGCGGCACCACAGATACGCAGTATTTT	CASSSWTSGTTDTQYF
TRBV29-1	TRBJ2-1	-	many	TGCAGCGTTGTCGGCGCAGTGTCTAACAATGAGCAGTTCTTC	CSVVGAVSNNEQFF
TRBV5-6	TRBJ1-5	-	few	TGTGCCAGCAGCTTGACCGGGAGAGGAGATCAGCCCCAGCATTTT	CASSLTGRGDQPQHF